Following are 25 T cell receptor beta chains from one sample sequenced in a study of patients and donors after allogeneic stem cell transplantation. Each CDR3 protein gets one entry after TCRdb re-called the RT-PCR reads with MiXCR. The sample lists 800,000 to 1,000,000 distinct CDR3 sequences, 18% occurring once. The sample was blood, either unsorted or a sorted T cell fraction (not recorded which). These receptors were collected from a human donor who was either an allogeneic HSCT recipient or a stem cell or donor lymphocyte infusion donor (not recorded which). It is not recorded whose cells these are; they may come from a transplant donor.

This clonotype was picked up a small number of times. The chain combines TRBV5-6 with TRBJ1-2, with D maybe TRBD1 (5 bases). CDR1 is SGHDT, CDR2 YYEEEE, per germline. This CDR3 comprises 15 residues. V was shortened by 3 bases and J by 4 bases, with 16 bases between the two germline ends. CDR3 in amino acids: CASSSRDGLFYGYTF. The CDR3 region has the DNA TGTGCCAGCAGCTCCAGGGACGGACTATTCTATGGCTACACCTTC. Full variable domain (outside the CDR3, taken from reference TRBV5-6 and TRBJ1-2): DAGVTQSPTHLIKTRGQQVTLRCSPKSGHDTVSWYQQALGQGPQFIFQYYEEEERQRGNFPDRFSGHQFPNYSSELNVNALLLGDSALYLCASSSRDGLFYGYTFGSGTRLTVV.

A few counts support this clonotype. The chain has TRBV20-1 and TRBJ2-7; D unclear. Trimming removed 5 bases from V and 0 bases from J, with 11 bases in between. This CDR3 region has 13 residues. Germline V gene lookup returns CDR1 DFQATT and CDR2 SNEGSKA (reference sequence). The CDR3 DNA sequence: TGCAGTGCTTCCCCAGGACCCTCCTACGAGCAGTACTTC. Translated, it gives CSASPGPSYEQYF.

The chain uses TRBV12-3 or TRBV12-4 and TRBJ2-1; TRBD2 matches at 8 bases. V lost 7 bases to trimming and J lost 6 bases; unmatched junction nucleotides: 11. This CDR3 comprises 15 residues. CDR3 protein: CASTITRGGRNEQFF. CDR3 DNA sequence: TGTGCCAGCACCATAACCCGGGGGGGGCGCAATGAGCAGTTCTTC.

V gene TRBV11-2 combines with J gene TRBJ1-1, with D hard to call. CDR1 and CDR2 (germline): SGHAT, FQNNGV. The CDR3 consists of 14 residues. V was shortened by 1 base and J by 1 base, with 7 bases between the two germline ends. DNA of the CDR3: TGTGCCAGCAGCTTAGGGGCCTGGAACACTGAAGCTTTCTTT. This codes for CASSLGAWNTEAFF. The full variable domain, completed using reference TRBV11-2 and TRBJ1-1, is EAGVAQSPRYKIIEKRQSVAFWCNPISGHATLYWYQQILGQGPKLLIQFQNNGVVDDSQLPKDRFSAERLKGVDSTLKIQPAKLEDSAVYLCASSLGAWNTEAFFGQGTRLTVV.

J is TRBJ2-7 and V is TRBV5-1; 7 positions agree with TRBD2. The CDR3 loop spans 14 amino acids. Per germline, CDR1 SGHRS and CDR2 YFSETQ. J gave up 2 bases and V 1 base, and 3 bases lay outside the gene matches. CDR3 DNA sequence: TGCGCCAGCAGCTTGCCTAGCGGAACCTACGAGCAGTACTTC. Protein: CASSLPSGTYEQYF.

The chain has TRBV20-1 and TRBJ1-2; a weak D match, TRBD1 (6 bases). The CDR3 extends over 15 amino acids. Germline V gene lookup returns CDR1 DFQATT and CDR2 SNEGSKA (reference sequence). Trimming cost V 0 bases and J 4 bases, with 15 bases left between them. CDR3 loop: CSARDIWGAGYGYTF. The CDR3, as DNA: TGCAGTGCTAGAGACATTTGGGGGGCAGGCTATGGCTACACCTTC.

This clonotype was counted a few times. The chain carries TRBV4-2 and TRBJ1-1; 12 bases map to TRBD1. Germline CDR1 is LGHNA and CDR2 is YNFKEQ. J gave up 5 bases and V 4 bases, and 5 bases lay outside the gene matches. The CDR3 length is 15 residues. CDR3 nucleotides: TGTGCCAGCAGCCGTCGGGGACAGGGGGCTACTGAAGCTTTCTTT. This encodes CASSRRGQGATEAFF.

DNA for the CDR3: TGTGCCTGGAGCCCAGGGGGCACCCTTAATTGGGAGCAGTACTTC. This gives the protein CAWSPGGTLNWEQYF. The V and J genes are TRBV30 and TRBJ2-7, with 8 positions matching TRBD1. J lost 7 bases, V lost 3 bases, and 14 bases had no gene match. The CDR3 has 15 residues. In germline, CDR1 is GTSNPN, CDR2 SVGIG (reference sequence).

The rearrangement links TRBV4-2 to TRBJ2-2; D unclear. This CDR3 has 17 residues. Germline values: CDR1 LGHNA, CDR2 YNFKEQ. V was shortened by 0 bases and J by 2 bases, with 13 bases between the two germline ends. The CDR3 bases are TGTGCCAGCAGCCAAGAGAATGGAGCGACCAACACCGGGGAGCTGTTTTTT. The encoded protein is CASSQENGATNTGELFF.

The chain employs TRBV5-1 and TRBJ1-3; D might be TRBD1 (5 bases). The CDR3 is made up of 16 amino acids. From germline, CDR1 is SGHRS and CDR2 YFSETQ. Trimming took 0 bases from V and 0 from J, leaving 10 bases between them. The CDR3 nucleotides read TGCGCCAGCAGCTTGGAAGGACATACCTCTGGAAACACCATATATTTT. This encodes CASSLEGHTSGNTIYF.

This clonotype was counted a few times. This chain joins TRBV10-3 and TRBJ2-3; 14 nucleotides align to TRBD2. Germline loops: CDR1 ENHRY, CDR2 SYGVKD. With 6 bases clipped from V and 1 base from J, the junction kept 9 bases outside the gene matches. The CDR3 length is 18 residues. CDR3 sequence (DNA): TGTGCCATCAGGCGGACTAGCGGGGGGTCTACGGGCACAGATACGCAGTATTTT. Translating gives CAIRRTSGGSTGTDTQYF.

The J gene is TRBJ1-2, the V gene TRBV25-1; D is ambiguous. Germline values: CDR1 MGHDK, CDR2 SYGVNS. The V end lost 4 bases, the J end lost 5 bases, and 8 bases lay between the germline ends. The CDR3 is made up of 12 amino acids. CDR3 region: CASSGPFYGYTF. The CDR3 nucleotides read TGTGCCAGCAGTGGCCCCTTTTATGGCTACACCTTC.

As for this clonotype: Its ends do not fully match the called genes, so a read error is possible. CDR3 in amino acids: CASSYGQGLNTGAFF. As DNA, the CDR3 is TGTGCCAGCAGCTACGGACAGGGATTAAACACTGGAGCTTTCTTT. The rearrangement joins TRBV6-5 to TRBJ1-1; TRBD1 agrees at 8 bases. From germline, CDR1 is MNHEY and CDR2 SVGAGI. CDR3 size: 15 residues.

The chain joins TRBV4-1 to TRBJ2-2; D unclear. The ends were cut back, 11 bases at V and 3 bases at J, with 13 bases in the middle. CDR1 and CDR2 (germline): MGHRA, YSYEKL. This CDR3 comprises 13 residues. CDR3 bases: TGCGCCTCCCAAACCTTACACACCGGGGAGCTGTTTTTT. Residues: CASQTLHTGELFF.

The chain carries TRBV4-1 and TRBJ2-3; unclear D gene. The ends were cut back, 1 base at V and 6 bases at J, with 14 bases in the middle. CDR3 length: 15 residues. In germline, CDR1 is MGHRA, CDR2 YSYEKL. The CDR3 sequence: CASSQGEVVVDTQYF. In DNA form, the CDR3 reads TGCGCCAGCAGCCAAGGCGAAGTAGTAGTTGATACGCAGTATTTT.

The chain is built from TRBV14 and TRBJ2-1; D uncertain. The germline V gene encodes CDR1 SGHDN and CDR2 FVKESK. The germline V and J ends were trimmed by 0 bases and 8 bases, with 5 bases remaining between them. The CDR3 contains 12 residues. For the CDR3, the DNA is TGTGCCAGCAGCCAAGACAGCGATGAGCAGTTCTTC. Its protein product is CASSQDSDEQFF. The full variable domain, its missing parts supplied by reference TRBV14 and TRBJ2-1, is EAGVTQFPSHSVIEKGQTVTLRCDPISGHDNLYWYRRVMGKEIKFLLHFVKESKQDESGMPNNRFLAERTGGTYSTLKVQPAELEDSGVYFCASSQDSDEQFFGPGTRLTVL.

With respect to this clonotype: Its ends do not fully match the called genes, so a read error is possible. CDR3: CASSYSNSREATLF. CDR3 coding DNA: TGTGCCAGCAGTTACTCGAACTCGCGGGAGGCCACCCTTTTT. This chain uses TRBV6-5 with TRBJ2-3, with 8 bases matching TRBD2. From germline, CDR1 is MNHEY and CDR2 SVGAGI. This CDR3 is built from 14 residues.

The table lists this clonotype with many counts. The chain carries TRBV13 and TRBJ2-5; 11 bases fit TRBD2. The CDR3 runs to 18 residues. Germline V gene data show CDR1 as PRHDT and CDR2 as FYEKMQ (reference sequence). Unmatched junction bases numbered 11, after V lost 0 bases and J lost 5 bases. Here the CDR3 DNA reads TGTGCCAGCAGCTTAGGCAGGCTAGCGGGAGGAAGACGCGAGACCCAGTACTTC. It is translated as CASSLGRLAGGRRETQYF.

In this sample, this clonotype turned up a few times. The chain couples TRBV30 to TRBJ2-1, with a possible D match to TRBD2 (5 bases). Per the germline V gene, CDR1 is GTSNPN and CDR2 is SVGIG (reference sequence). V was shortened by 0 bases and J by 9 bases, with 12 bases between the two germline ends. This CDR3 has 13 amino acids. Here the CDR3 reads CAWSVLEYGEQFF. The DNA of the CDR3 is TGTGCCTGGAGTGTACTAGAATACGGTGAGCAGTTCTTC.

The chain couples TRBV4-3 to TRBJ2-2, with TRBD1 identical over 7 bases. The CDR3 has 15 residues. The ends lost 4 bases at V and 5 bases at J; junction bases unmatched: 7. Germline V gene lookup returns CDR1 LGHNA and CDR2 YSLEER. Here the CDR3 reads CASSPGQELTGELFF. Written as DNA, the CDR3 is TGCGCCAGCAGCCCCGGACAGGAGCTGACCGGGGAGCTGTTTTTT.

A note on this clonotype: Mismatch with germline at one junction end may stem from a read error. CDR3 sequence (DNA): TGTGCCAGCAGCTTAGGTGGGAGTAATAATCAGCCCCAGCATTTT. Protein product: CASSLGGSNNQPQHF. This sequence joins TRBV12-3 or TRBV12-4 and TRBJ1-5; D unresolved. The CDR3 has 15 amino acids.

In this sample, this clonotype turned up a few times. The CDR3 loop is CASTRQGGEQFF. The DNA of the CDR3 is TGTGCCAGCACAAGACAGGGCGGCGAGCAGTTCTTC. The chain uses TRBV19 and TRBJ2-1, with 7 bases lining up with TRBD1. Germline V gives CDR1 LNHDA, CDR2 SQIVND (reference sequence). With V trimmed by 9 bases and J by 10 bases, 9 bases remained unmatched. This CDR3 is built from 12 residues. Full variable domain (rest looked up from reference TRBV19 and TRBJ2-1): DGGITQSPKYLFRKEGQNVTLSCEQNLNHDAMYWYRQDPGQGLRLIYYSQIVNDFQKGDIAEGYSVSREKKESFPLTVTSAQKNPTAFYLCASTRQGGEQFFGPGTRLTVL.

The chain has TRBV6-5 and TRBJ2-7; 9 bases are a match to TRBD1. Germline CDR1 MNHEY, CDR2 SVGAGI. The CDR3 has 11 residues. This CDR3 is CAVGQGYEQYF. The CDR3 coding sequence is TGTGCGGTAGGACAGGGGTACGAGCAGTACTTC.

This clonotype has only a few counts. This chain links TRBV29-1 with TRBJ1-2; D ambiguous. Germline lookup yields CDR1 SQVTM and CDR2 ANQGSEA. V was shortened by 3 bases and J by 4 bases, with 6 bases between the two germline ends. CDR3 size: 11 residues. CDR3 sequence (DNA): TGCAGCGTTGAGTCTCGCTATGGCTACACCTTC. Amino acids: CSVESRYGYTF.

The CDR3 DNA follows: TGCAGTGCTAGCACTAGGAGGGGTTCGGGGGCTTTCTTT. Encoded protein: CSASTRRGSGAFF. The rearrangement joins TRBV20-1 to TRBJ1-1; tentatively, D is TRBD1 (5 bases). Germline CDR1 reads DFQATT; CDR2 reads SNEGSKA (reference sequence). V was clipped by 3 bases and J by 11 bases, with 19 bases between them. The CDR3 totals 13 residues.